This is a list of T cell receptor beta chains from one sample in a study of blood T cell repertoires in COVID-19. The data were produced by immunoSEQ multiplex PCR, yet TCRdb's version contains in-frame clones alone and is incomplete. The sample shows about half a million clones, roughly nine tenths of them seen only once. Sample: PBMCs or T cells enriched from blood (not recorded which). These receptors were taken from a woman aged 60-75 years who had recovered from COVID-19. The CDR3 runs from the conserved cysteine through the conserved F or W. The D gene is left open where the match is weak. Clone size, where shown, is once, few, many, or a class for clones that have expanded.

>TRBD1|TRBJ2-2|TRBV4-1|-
TGCGCCAGCAGCCCGACCCCCGGGACAGGGAGGACCGGGGAGCTGTTTTTT
CASSPTPGTGRTGELFF
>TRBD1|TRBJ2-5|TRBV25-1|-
TGTGCCAGCAGTGAACTGGGACAGGGGTATCAAGAGACCCAGTACTTC
CASSELGQGYQETQYF
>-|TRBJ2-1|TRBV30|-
TGTGCCTGGAGTGTGGGAGACTACAATGAGCAGTTCTTC
CAWSVGDYNEQFF
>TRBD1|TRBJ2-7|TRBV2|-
TGTGCCAGCAGTAGCACCGGGACAGGGGGCAGGCAGTACTTC
CASSSTGTGGRQYF
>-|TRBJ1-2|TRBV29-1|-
TGCAGCGCCATCGGGGGGACTAACTATGGCTACACCTTC
CSAIGGTNYGYTF
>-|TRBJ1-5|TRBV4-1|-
TGCGCCAGCAGCCAAGGACCTCTGACACAGCCCCAGCATTTT
CASSQGPLTQPQHF
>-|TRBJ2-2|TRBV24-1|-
TGTGCCACCCGTGGGACAACGAACACCGGGGAGCTGTTTTTT
CATRGTTNTGELFF
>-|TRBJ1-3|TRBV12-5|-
TGTGCTAGTGGTTGGGGGGGCTCTGGAAACACCATATATTTT
CASGWGGSGNTIYF
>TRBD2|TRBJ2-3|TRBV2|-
TGTGCCAGCAGAGACGGACTAGCCCCCCCAGATACGCAGTATTTT
CASRDGLAPPDTQYF
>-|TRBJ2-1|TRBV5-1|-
TGCGCCAGCAGCGTGGCGGGACTGCCGACTAGCTCCTACAATGAGCAGTTCTTC
CASSVAGLPTSSYNEQFF
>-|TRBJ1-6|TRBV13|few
TGTGCCAGCAGCTTAGGCTATGCTAATTCACCCCTCCACTTT
CASSLGYANSPLHF
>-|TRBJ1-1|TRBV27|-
TGTGCCAGCAGTTTATCCCACAGGGTCCACACTGAAGCTTTCTTT
CASSLSHRVHTEAFF
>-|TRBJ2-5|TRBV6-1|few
TGTGCCAGCAGTGAAGCGCCCGGGACACCCGGGGCCCAGTACTTC
CASSEAPGTPGAQYF
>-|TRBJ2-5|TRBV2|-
TGTGCCAGCAGGACGGGAACAGGGAAGGCCGAGACCCAGTACTTC
CASRTGTGKAETQYF
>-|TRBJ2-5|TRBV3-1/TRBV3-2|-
TGTGCCAGCAGCCAAGCGGCAGGAAAAGAAGAGACCCAGTACTTC
CASSQAAGKEETQYF
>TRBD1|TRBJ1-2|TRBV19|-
TGTGCCAGTAGCCCCCGGGGGATCCGGGACAGCCGCTCCTTGAACTATGGCTACACCTTC
CASSPRGIRDSRSLNYGYTF
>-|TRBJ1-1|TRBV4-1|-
TGCGCCAGCAGCCAAGAAAGAGGCAGGGCCACTGAAGCTTTCTTT
CASSQERGRATEAFF
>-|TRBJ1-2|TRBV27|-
TGTGCCAGCAGTTTTAGGCGGAATGACTATGGCTACACCTTC
CASSFRRNDYGYTF
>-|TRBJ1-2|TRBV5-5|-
TGTGCCAGCAGCTCGGCCGGTTGGGCCTATGGCTACACCTTC
CASSSAGWAYGYTF
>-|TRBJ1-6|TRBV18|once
TGTGCCAGCTCCTCGGGGGGCGATTCACCCCTCCACTTT
CASSSGGDSPLHF
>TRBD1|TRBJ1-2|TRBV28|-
TGTGCCAGCAGTCCTCCCGGGACAGGGAACTATGGCTACACCTTC
CASSPPGTGNYGYTF
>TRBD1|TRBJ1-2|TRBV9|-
TGTGCCAGCAGCGCCGGACAGGGGTACTATGGCTACACCTTC
CASSAGQGYYGYTF
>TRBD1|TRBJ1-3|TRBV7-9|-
TGTGCCAGCAGCTTGGACAGGGGGACCGGGGCCATATATTTT
CASSLDRGTGAIYF
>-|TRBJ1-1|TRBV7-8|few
TGTGCCAGCAGCCCTAGTAGGGCAAGGGGCCCGACCAAAACGAGAATAATGAACACTGAAGCTTTCTTT
CASSPSRARGPTKTRIMNTEAFF
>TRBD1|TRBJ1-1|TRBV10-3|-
TGTGCCATCATGCCCGGGACAGGGGAGGCTTTCTTT
CAIMPGTGEAFF
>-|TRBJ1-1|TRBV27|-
TGTGCCAGCAGTTTCGCCCGGGTTGGGACTGAAGCTTTCTTT
CASSFARVGTEAFF
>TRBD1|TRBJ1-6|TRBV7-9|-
TGTGCCAGCAGTTGGGACAGGGACGGGAATTCACCCCTCCACTTT
CASSWDRDGNSPLHF
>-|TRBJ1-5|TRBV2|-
TGTGCCAGCGGGGCAGATGGCAATCAGCCCCAGCATTTT
CASGADGNQPQHF
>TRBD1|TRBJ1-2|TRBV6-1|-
TGTGCCAGCAGTGACCGGGACAGGCCAAACTATGGCTACACCTTC
CASSDRDRPNYGYTF
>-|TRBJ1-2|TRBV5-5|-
TGTGCCAGCAGCTTTTCAGGGGTAATTGGCTACACCTTC
CASSFSGVIGYTF
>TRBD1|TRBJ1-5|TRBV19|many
TGTGCCAGTAGGGACAGGCTGGGGGGAGGGCCCCAGCATTTT
CASRDRLGGGPQHF
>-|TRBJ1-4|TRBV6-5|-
TGTGCCAGCAGTTACTCGAGGACACCGCTTAATGAAAAACTGTTTTTT
CASSYSRTPLNEKLFF
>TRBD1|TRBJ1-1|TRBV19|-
TGTGCCAGTAGGGTTACCGGGACAGCGAACACTGAAGCTTTCTTT
CASRVTGTANTEAFF
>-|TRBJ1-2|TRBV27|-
TGTGCCAGCAGTTTATTGAGTTCCAGGGCGGGAAACTATGGCTACACCTTC
CASSLLSSRAGNYGYTF
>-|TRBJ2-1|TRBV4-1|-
TGCGCCAGCAGCCCCTCCAGAGGGGGGGCGAGGAATGAGCAGTTCTTC
CASSPSRGGARNEQFF
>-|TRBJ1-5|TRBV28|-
TGTGCCAGCAGTTCGGGAGGGAGCAATCAGCCCCAGCATTTT
CASSSGGSNQPQHF
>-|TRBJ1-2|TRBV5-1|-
TGCGCCAGCAGCTTGGGCCCCGGGACTCCTGGTGGCTACACCTTC
CASSLGPGTPGGYTF
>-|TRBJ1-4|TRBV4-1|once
TGCGCCAGCAGCCGGATAGGGGGAGGGAGAGATGAAAAACTGTTTTTT
CASSRIGGGRDEKLFF
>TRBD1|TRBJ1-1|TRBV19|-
TGTGCCAGTAGTATTAGGACAGGGAACACTGAAGCTTTCTTT
CASSIRTGNTEAFF
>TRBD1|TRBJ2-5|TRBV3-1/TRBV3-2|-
TGTGCCAGCAGCCCGAGACAGGGGGTGGGAGAGACCCAGTACTTC
CASSPRQGVGETQYF
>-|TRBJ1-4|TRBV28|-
TGTGCCAGCAGACCGACAGCTTTTAATGAAAAACTGTTTTTT
CASRPTAFNEKLFF
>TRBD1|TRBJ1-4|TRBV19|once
TGTGCCAGTAGTCACCAGGGGGCAACTAATGAAAAACTGTTTTTT
CASSHQGATNEKLFF
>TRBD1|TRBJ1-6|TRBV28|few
TGTGCCAGCAGTTTAGGACAGGGGGCCCCGGTCCTCCACTTT
CASSLGQGAPVLHF
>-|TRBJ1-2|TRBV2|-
TGTGCCAGCAGTGAACTGAGGGAATCTAACTATGGCTACACCTTC
CASSELRESNYGYTF